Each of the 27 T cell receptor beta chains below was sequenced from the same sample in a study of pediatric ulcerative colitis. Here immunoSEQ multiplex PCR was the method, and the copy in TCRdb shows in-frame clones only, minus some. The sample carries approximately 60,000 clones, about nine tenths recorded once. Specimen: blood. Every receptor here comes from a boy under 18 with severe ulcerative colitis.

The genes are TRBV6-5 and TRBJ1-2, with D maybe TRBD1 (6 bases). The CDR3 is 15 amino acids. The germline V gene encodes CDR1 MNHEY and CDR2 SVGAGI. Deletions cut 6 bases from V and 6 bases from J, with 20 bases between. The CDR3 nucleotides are TGTGCCAGCAGCCCCGAGGGGGGGAGGTTGGATGGCTACACCTTC. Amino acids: CASSPEGGRLDGYTF.

CDR3 nucleotides: TGCGCCAGCAGCTTGACTAGCGGTTACGGGACCCAGTACTTC. Translated, it gives CASSLTSGYGTQYF. The rearrangement links TRBV5-1 to TRBJ2-5; 8 positions agree with TRBD2. Germline V gives CDR1 SGHRS, CDR2 YFSETQ. V lost 1 base to trimming and J lost 7 bases; unmatched junction nucleotides: 6. The CDR3 totals 14 residues.

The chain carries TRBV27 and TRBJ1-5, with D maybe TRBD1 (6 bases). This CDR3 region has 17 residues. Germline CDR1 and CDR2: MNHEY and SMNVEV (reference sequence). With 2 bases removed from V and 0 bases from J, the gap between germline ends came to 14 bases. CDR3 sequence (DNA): TGTGCCAGCAGTTTAAATGGGGACACAATTAGCAATCAGCCCCAGCATTTT. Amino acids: CASSLNGDTISNQPQHF.

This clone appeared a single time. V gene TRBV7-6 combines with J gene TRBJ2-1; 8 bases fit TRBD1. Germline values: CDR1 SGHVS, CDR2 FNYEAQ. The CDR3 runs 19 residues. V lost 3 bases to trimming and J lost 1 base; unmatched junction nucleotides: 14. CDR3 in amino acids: CASSFSRGTGGGSYNEQFF. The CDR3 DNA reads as TGTGCCAGCAGCTTTTCGAGGGGTACAGGGGGAGGTTCCTACAATGAGCAGTTCTTC.

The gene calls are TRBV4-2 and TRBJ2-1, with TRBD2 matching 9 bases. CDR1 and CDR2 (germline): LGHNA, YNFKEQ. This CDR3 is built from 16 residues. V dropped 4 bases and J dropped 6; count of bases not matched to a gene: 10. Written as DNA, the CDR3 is TGTGCCAGCAGCCGGAAAGCGGGAGGAGGGGGCAATGAGCAGTTCTTC. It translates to CASSRKAGGGGNEQFF.

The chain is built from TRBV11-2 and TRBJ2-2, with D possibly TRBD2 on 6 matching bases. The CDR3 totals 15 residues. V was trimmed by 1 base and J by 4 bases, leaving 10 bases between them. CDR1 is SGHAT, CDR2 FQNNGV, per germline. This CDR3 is CASSLGSGSTGELFF. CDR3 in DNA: TGTGCCAGCAGCTTAGGTTCCGGGAGCACCGGGGAGCTGTTTTTT.

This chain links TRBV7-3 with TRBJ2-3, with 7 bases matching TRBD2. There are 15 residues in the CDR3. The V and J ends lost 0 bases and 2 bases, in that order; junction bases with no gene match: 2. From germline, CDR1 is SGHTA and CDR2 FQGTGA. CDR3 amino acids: CASSLTGGPTDTQYF. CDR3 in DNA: TGTGCCAGCAGCTTAACGGGAGGGCCCACAGATACGCAGTATTTT.

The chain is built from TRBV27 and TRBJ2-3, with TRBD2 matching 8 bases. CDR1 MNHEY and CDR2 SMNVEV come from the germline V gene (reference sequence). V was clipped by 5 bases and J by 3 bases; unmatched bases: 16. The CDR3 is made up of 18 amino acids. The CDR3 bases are TGTGCCAGCAGTCCCCTAATTCGCACGGCTAGCGGGACAGATACGCAGTATTTT. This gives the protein CASSPLIRTASGTDTQYF.

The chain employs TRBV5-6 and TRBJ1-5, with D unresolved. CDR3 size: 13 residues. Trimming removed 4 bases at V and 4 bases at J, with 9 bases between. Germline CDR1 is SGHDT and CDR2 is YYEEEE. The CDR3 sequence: CASSRTANQPQHF. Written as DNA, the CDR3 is TGTGCCAGCAGCCGGACCGCTAATCAGCCCCAGCATTTT.

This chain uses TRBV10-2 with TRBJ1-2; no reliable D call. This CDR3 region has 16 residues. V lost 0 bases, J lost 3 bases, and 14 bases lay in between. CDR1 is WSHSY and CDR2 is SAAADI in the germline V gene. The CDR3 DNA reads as TGCGCCAGCAGTGAGTCGATGTTGTGGGAGGACTATGGCTACACCTTC. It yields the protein CASSESMLWEDYGYTF.

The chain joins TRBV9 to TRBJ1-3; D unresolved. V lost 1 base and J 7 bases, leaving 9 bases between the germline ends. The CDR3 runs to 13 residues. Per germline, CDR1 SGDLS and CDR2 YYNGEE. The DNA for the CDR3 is TGTGCCAGCAGCGTATCCACAACGAACACCATATATTTT. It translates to CASSVSTTNTIYF.

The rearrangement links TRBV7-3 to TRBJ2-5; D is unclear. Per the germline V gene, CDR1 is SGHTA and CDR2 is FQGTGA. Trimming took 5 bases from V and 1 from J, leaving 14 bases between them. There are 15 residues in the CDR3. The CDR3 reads CASSRQVESQETQYF. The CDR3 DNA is TGTGCCAGCAGCCGCCAGGTCGAATCCCAAGAGACCCAGTACTTC.

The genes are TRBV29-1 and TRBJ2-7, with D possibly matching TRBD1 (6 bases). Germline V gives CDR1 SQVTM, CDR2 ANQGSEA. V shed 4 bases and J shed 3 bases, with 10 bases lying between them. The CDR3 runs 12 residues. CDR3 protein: CSVADSGYEQYF. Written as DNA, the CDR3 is TGCAGCGTTGCGGACAGTGGCTACGAGCAGTACTTC.

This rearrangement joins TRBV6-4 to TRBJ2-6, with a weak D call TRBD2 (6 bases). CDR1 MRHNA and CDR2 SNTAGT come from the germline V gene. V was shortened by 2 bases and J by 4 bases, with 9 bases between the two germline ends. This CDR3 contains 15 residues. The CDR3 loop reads CASSDGGRGANVLTF. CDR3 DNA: TGTGCCAGCAGTGACGGGGGGAGAGGGGCCAACGTCCTGACTTTC.

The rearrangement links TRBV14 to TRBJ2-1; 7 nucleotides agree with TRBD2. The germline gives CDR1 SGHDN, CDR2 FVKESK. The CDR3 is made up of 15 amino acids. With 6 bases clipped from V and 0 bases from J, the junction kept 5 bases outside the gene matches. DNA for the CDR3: TGTGCCAGCAGTCTGCGGGAGAGCTCCTACAATGAGCAGTTCTTC. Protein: CASSLRESSYNEQFF.

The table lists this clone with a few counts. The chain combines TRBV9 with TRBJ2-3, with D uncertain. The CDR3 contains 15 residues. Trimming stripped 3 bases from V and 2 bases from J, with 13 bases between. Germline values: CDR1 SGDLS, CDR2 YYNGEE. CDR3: CASSASNSLTDTQYF. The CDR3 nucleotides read TGTGCCAGCAGCGCATCTAACTCCCTCACAGATACGCAGTATTTT.

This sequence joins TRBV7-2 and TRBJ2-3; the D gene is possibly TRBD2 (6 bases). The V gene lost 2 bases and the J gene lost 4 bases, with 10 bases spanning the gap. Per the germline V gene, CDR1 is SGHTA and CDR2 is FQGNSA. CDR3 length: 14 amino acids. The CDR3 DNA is TGTGCCAGCAGCTTACGGGAGACCGCAGATACGCAGTATTTT. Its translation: CASSLRETADTQYF.

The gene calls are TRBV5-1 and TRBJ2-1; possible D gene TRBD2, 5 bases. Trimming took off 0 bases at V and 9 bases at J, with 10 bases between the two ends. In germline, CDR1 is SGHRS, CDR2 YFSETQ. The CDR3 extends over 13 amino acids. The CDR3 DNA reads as TGCGCCAGCAGCTTGGTTCAAGGAGGTGAGCAGTTCTTC. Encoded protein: CASSLVQGGEQFF. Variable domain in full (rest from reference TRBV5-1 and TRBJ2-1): KAGVTQTPRYLIKTRGQQVTLSCSPISGHRSVSWYQQTPGQGLQFLFEYFSETQRNKGNFPGRFSGRQFSNSRSEMNVSTLELGDSALYLCASSLVQGGEQFFGPGTRLTVL.

The DNA of the CDR3 is TGCAGCGTTGAAGTAGGGGCACTCTTCGGGACCTACAATGAGCAGTTCTTC. Its translation: CSVEVGALFGTYNEQFF. The rearrangement uses TRBV29-1 and TRBJ2-1, with D perhaps TRBD1 or TRBD2 (5 bases each). Between the trimmed V and J ends, which lost 1 base and 2 bases, there was a span of 18 bases. From germline, CDR1 is SQVTM and CDR2 ANQGSEA. The CDR3 contains 17 residues.

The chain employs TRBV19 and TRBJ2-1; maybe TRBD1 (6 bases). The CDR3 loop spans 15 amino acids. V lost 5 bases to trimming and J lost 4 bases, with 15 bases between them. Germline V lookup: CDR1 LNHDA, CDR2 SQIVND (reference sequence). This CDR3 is CASSFRQAGYNEQFF. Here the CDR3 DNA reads TGTGCCAGTAGTTTTAGACAGGCAGGGTACAATGAGCAGTTCTTC. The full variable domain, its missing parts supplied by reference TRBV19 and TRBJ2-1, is DGGITQSPKYLFRKEGQNVTLSCEQNLNHDAMYWYRQDPGQGLRLIYYSQIVNDFQKGDIAEGYSVSREKKESFPLTVTSAQKNPTAFYLCASSFRQAGYNEQFFGPGTRLTVL.

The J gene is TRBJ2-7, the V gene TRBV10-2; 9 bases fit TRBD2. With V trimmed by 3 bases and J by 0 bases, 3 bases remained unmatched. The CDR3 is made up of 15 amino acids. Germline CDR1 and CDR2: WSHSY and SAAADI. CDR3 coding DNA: TGCGCCAGCAGTGACCTAGCGGGATTCTCCTACGAGCAGTACTTC. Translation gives CASSDLAGFSYEQYF.

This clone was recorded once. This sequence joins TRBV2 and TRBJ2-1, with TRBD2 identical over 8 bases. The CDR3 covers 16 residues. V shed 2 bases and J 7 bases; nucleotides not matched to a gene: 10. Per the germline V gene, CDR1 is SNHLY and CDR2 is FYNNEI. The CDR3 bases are TGTGCCAGCAGTGAACGCAGGACTAGCCTAGGGAATGAGCAGTTCTTC. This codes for CASSERRTSLGNEQFF.

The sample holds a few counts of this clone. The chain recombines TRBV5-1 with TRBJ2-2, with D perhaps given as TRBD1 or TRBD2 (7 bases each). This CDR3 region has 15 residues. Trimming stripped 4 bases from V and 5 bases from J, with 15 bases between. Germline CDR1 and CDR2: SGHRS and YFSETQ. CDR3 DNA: TGCGCCAGCAGCAGCGGGGACAGAACAACCGGGGAGCTGTTTTTT. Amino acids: CASSSGDRTTGELFF.

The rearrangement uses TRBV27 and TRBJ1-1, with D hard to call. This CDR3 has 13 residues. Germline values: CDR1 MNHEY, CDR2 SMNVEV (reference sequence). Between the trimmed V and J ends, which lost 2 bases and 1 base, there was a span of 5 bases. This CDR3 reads CASSLAGNTEAFF. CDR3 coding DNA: TGTGCCAGCAGTTTAGCCGGGAACACTGAAGCTTTCTTT.

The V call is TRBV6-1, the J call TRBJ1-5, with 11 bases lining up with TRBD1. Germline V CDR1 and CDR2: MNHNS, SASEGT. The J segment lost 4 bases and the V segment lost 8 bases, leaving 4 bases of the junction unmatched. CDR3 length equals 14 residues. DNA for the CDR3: TGTGCCAGCGGGACAGGGGGTCGAAATCAGCCCCAGCATTTT. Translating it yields CASGTGGRNQPQHF.

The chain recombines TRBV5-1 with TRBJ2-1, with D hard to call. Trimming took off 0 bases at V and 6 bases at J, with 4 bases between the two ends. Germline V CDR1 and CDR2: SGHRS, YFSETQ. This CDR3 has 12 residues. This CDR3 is CASSLDRNEQFF. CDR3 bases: TGCGCCAGCAGCTTGGATCGCAATGAGCAGTTCTTC.

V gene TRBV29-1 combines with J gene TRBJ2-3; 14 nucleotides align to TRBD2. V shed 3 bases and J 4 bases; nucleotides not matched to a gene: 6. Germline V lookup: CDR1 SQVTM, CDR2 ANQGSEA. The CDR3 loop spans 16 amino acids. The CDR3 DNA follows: TGCAGCGTTGAGGGGACTAGCGGGAGCACCCCAGATACGCAGTATTTT. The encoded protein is CSVEGTSGSTPDTQYF.